This TCR beta chain was sequenced for a study of blood T cell repertoires in COVID-19. The CDR3 extends over 16 amino acids. TCRdb's table, derived via immunoSEQ multiplex PCR, lists solely in-frame clones and lacks some. This table has about 280,000 clones, approximately 85% appearing once. The TCR was taken from a woman in her 70s with acute or convalescent COVID-19. V and J are TRBV12-2 and TRBJ1-5; the table's D gene call, TRBD1, was not cross checked with the DNA. TRBV12-2 is assigned pseudogene status. Sequences were obtained from peripheral blood. In nucleotides, the CDR3 is TGTGCAAGTCGCTTAACCTACAGGCGCCTAGGGGTTCGACAGCATTTT. This sequence encodes CASRLTYRRLGVRQHF.